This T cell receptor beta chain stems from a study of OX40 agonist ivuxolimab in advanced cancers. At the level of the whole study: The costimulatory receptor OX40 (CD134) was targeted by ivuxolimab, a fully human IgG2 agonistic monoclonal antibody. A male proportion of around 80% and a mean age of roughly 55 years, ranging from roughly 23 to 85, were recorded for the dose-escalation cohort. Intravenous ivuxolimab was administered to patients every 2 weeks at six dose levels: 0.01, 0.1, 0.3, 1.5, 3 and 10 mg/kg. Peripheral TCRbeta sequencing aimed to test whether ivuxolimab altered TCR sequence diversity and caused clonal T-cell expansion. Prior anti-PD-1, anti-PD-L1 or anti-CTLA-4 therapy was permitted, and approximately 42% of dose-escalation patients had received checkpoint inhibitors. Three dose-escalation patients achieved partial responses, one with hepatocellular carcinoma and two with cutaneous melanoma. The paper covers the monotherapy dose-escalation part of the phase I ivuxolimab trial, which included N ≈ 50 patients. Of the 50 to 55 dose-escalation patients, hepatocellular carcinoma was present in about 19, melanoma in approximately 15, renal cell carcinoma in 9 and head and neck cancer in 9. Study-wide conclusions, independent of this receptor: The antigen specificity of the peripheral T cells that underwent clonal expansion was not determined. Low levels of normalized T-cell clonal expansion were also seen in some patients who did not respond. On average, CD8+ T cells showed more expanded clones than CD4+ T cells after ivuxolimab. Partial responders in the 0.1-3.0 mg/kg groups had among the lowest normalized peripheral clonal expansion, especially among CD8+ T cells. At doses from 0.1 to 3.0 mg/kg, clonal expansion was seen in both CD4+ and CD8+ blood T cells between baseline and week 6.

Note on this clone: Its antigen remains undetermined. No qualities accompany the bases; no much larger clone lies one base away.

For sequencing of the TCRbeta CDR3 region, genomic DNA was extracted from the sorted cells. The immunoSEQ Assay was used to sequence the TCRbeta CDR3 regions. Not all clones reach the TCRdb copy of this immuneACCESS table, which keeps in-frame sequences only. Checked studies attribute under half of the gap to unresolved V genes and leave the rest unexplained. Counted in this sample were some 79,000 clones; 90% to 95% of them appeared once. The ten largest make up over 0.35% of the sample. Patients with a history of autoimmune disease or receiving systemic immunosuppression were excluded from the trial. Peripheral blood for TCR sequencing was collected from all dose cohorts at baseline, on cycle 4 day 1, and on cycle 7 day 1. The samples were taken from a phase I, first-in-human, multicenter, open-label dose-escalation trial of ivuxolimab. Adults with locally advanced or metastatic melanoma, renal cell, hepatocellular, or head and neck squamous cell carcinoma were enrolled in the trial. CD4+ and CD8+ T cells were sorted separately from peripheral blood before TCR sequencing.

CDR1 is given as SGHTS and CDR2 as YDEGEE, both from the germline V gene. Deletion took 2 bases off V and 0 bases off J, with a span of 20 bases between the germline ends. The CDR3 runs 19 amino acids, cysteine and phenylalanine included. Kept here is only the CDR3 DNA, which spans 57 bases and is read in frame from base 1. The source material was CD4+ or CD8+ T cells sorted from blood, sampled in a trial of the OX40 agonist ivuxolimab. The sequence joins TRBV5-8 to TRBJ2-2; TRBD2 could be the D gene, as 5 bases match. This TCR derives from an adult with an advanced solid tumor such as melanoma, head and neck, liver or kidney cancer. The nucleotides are TGTGCCAGCAGCTTCCTTAGTCATCGGGGATCTGCGAACACCGGGGAGCTGTTTTTT. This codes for CASSFLSHRGSANTGELFF. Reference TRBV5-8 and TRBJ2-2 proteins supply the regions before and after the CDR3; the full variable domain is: EAGVTQSPTHLIKTRGQQATLRCSPISGHTSVYWYQQALGLGLQFLLWYDEGEERNRGNFPPRFSGRQFPNYSSELNVNALELEDSALYLCASSFLSHRGSANTGELFFGEGSRLTVL.